One sample yielded the 18 T cell receptor beta chains listed below, sequenced in a study of OX40 agonist ivuxolimab in advanced cancers. Profiling relied on immunoSEQ multiplex PCR, and the TCRdb table lists in-frame clones only, not all of them. In the table there are some 70,000 clones, around 80% of which are singletons. The sequencing used CD4+ or CD8+ T cells sorted from blood, collected in a trial of the OX40 agonist ivuxolimab. These receptors were collected from an adult with an advanced solid tumor such as melanoma, head and neck, liver or kidney cancer.

The genes are TRBV10-1 and TRBJ1-2, with D possibly matching TRBD1 (5 bases). V dropped 5 bases and J dropped 2 bases, with 18 bases sitting between them. Germline values: CDR1 WNHNN, CDR2 SYGVQD (reference sequence). The CDR3 extends over 16 amino acids. In DNA, the CDR3 is TGCGCCAGCAGTACCTCTAGACAGCAGCTCAACTATGGCTACACCTTC. It translates to CASSTSRQQLNYGYTF.

The chain has TRBV6-1 and TRBJ2-7, with TRBD1 identical over 7 bases. Germline V gene lookup returns CDR1 MNHNS and CDR2 SASEGT. There are 13 residues in the CDR3. With 5 bases clipped from V and 1 base from J, the junction kept 2 bases outside the gene matches. In nucleotides, the CDR3 is TGTGCCAGCAGTTTGGGACAGTCCTACGAGCAGTACTTC. Protein sequence: CASSLGQSYEQYF.

The V and J genes are TRBV6-5 and TRBJ2-5, with D perhaps TRBD1 (5 bases). Trimming shortened V by 0 bases and J by 5 bases, and 7 bases separated the two germline ends. CDR1 and CDR2 (germline): MNHEY, SVGAGI. CDR3 size: 13 residues. Here the CDR3 reads CASSYSAGETQYF. The CDR3 region has the DNA TGTGCCAGCAGTTACTCGGCAGGGGAGACCCAGTACTTC.

The chain recombines TRBV4-2 with TRBJ1-2; D ambiguous. The V and J ends lost 0 bases and 4 bases respectively, with 12 bases between them. CDR1 and CDR2 (germline): LGHNA, YNFKEQ. CDR3 length: 15 amino acids. The CDR3 sequence is CASSQDLIRAYGYTF. The CDR3 DNA reads as TGTGCCAGCAGCCAAGATTTAATACGGGCCTATGGCTACACCTTC.

This rearrangement joins TRBV30 to TRBJ2-3; the D gene is possibly TRBD1 (5 bases). Germline V gene data show CDR1 as GTSNPN and CDR2 as SVGIG (reference sequence). The CDR3 runs 15 residues. V gave up 1 base and J gave up 4 bases, with 15 bases separating them. The CDR3: CAWSGQGSRADTQYF. CDR3 coding DNA: TGTGCCTGGAGTGGGCAGGGATCTCGCGCAGATACGCAGTATTTT.

This chain joins TRBV4-1 and TRBJ2-2; a weak D match, TRBD2 (6 bases). The germline gives CDR1 MGHRA, CDR2 YSYEKL. CDR3 length: 18 residues. V was cut by 0 bases and J by 4 bases, with 18 bases left in between. CDR3 loop: CASSQDRTSQSGTGELFF. In DNA form, the CDR3 reads TGCGCCAGCAGCCAAGATAGAACTAGCCAGAGTGGCACCGGGGAGCTGTTTTTT.

The rearrangement uses TRBV7-3 and TRBJ1-1; D perhaps matches TRBD1 (5 bases). This CDR3 has 13 amino acids. V lost 3 bases, J lost 1 base, and 6 bases lay in between. Germline V gives CDR1 SGHTA, CDR2 FQGTGA. CDR3 nucleotides: TGTGCCAGCAGCTTTGGGGCGAACACTGAAGCTTTCTTT. It translates to CASSFGANTEAFF.

V gene TRBV28 combines with J gene TRBJ1-5; D is possibly TRBD1 (6 bases). The ends were cut back, 7 bases at V and 6 bases at J, with 13 bases in the middle. CDR1 is MDHEN and CDR2 is SYDVKM in the germline V gene. The CDR3 is 13 residues long. CDR3 amino acids: CASTPGVIQPQHF. The DNA for the CDR3 is TGTGCCAGCACCCCAGGGGTAATTCAGCCCCAGCATTTT.

On this clone: A read error may account for a junction end that differs from germline. In the same sample, other DNA sequences code for this CDR3. The rearrangement uses TRBV9 and TRBJ2-3; 11 nucleotides align to TRBD2. Looked up from germline, CDR1 is SGDLS and CDR2 is YYNGEE. This CDR3 has 19 amino acids. In nucleotides, the CDR3 is TGTGCCAGTAGCGTAGGTCGTGTGACTAGCGGGATTAGCACAGATACGCAGTATTTT. It yields the protein CASSVGRVTSGISTDTQYF.

This clone was recorded a few times. The V and J genes are TRBV30 and TRBJ1-1; the D is unclear. The ends were cut back, 2 bases at V and 1 base at J, with 5 bases in the middle. Germline CDR1 GTSNPN, CDR2 SVGIG (reference sequence). The CDR3 covers 12 residues. CDR3 bases: TGTGCCTGGAGTTGGGGGAACACTGAAGCTTTCTTT. This sequence encodes CAWSWGNTEAFF.

The chain carries TRBV5-1 and TRBJ1-2; a possible D gene is TRBD1 (5 bases). V was trimmed by 3 bases and J by 0 bases, leaving 9 bases between them. Per germline, CDR1 SGHRS and CDR2 YFSETQ. This CDR3 has 14 amino acids. The CDR3 is CASSSQGPNYGYTF. The CDR3 bases are TGCGCCAGCAGCTCCCAGGGCCCTAACTATGGCTACACCTTC.

This chain joins TRBV6-4 and TRBJ2-1; possibly TRBD1 for D (5 bases). This CDR3 has 13 residues. V was shortened by 6 bases and J by 8 bases, with 14 bases between the two germline ends. CDR1 is MRHNA and CDR2 is SNTAGT in the germline V gene. CDR3 coding DNA: TGTGCCAGCAGACGACAGCTGGGGTATGAGCAGTTCTTC. It encodes CASRRQLGYEQFF.

The genes are TRBV5-4 and TRBJ1-6; possible D gene TRBD1, 6 bases. CDR1 and CDR2 from the germline V gene are SGHNT and YYREEE (reference sequence). The CDR3 covers 15 residues. V was shortened by 1 base and J by 8 bases, with 13 bases between the two germline ends. The CDR3 nucleotides are TGTGCCAGCAGCTTGTTTGGGGGCTCGGATTCACCCCTCCACTTT. Translated, it gives CASSLFGGSDSPLHF.

The chain links TRBV7-8 to TRBJ2-2, with D unresolved. From germline, CDR1 is SGHVS and CDR2 FQNEAQ. V gave up 5 bases and J gave up 0 bases, with 7 bases separating them. This CDR3 spans 14 amino acids. The CDR3 loop is CASSPTANTGELFF. CDR3 nucleotides: TGTGCCAGCAGCCCGACTGCGAACACCGGGGAGCTGTTTTTT.

The chain couples TRBV9 to TRBJ2-5; the D is unclear. Trimming took 4 bases from V and 5 from J, leaving 6 bases between them. The CDR3 contains 11 residues. Germline V gene sequence: CDR1 SGDLS, CDR2 YYNGEE. CDR3 bases: TGTGCCAGCAGCCTCTCGGAGACCCAGTACTTC. This sequence encodes CASSLSETQYF.

The J gene is TRBJ2-5, the V gene TRBV15; D not resolved. The V end lost 1 base, the J end lost 3 bases, and 6 bases lay between the germline ends. The CDR3 length is 13 residues. Germline CDR1 and CDR2: LNHNV and YYDKDF (reference sequence). The CDR3 here is CATSRAREETQYF. In DNA form, the CDR3 reads TGTGCCACCAGCAGAGCAAGAGAAGAGACCCAGTACTTC.

The CDR3 region is CASSTGQGAVNQPQHF. In DNA, the CDR3 is TGTGCCAGTAGTACCGGACAGGGGGCGGTCAATCAGCCCCAGCATTTT. The V and J genes are TRBV19 and TRBJ1-5, with TRBD1 identical over 11 bases. J was trimmed by 3 bases and V by 4 bases; bases with no gene match: 5. The germline V gene encodes CDR1 LNHDA and CDR2 SQIVND (reference sequence). The CDR3 runs to 16 residues.

This clone has just one count. This chain connects TRBV27 to TRBJ2-1; 8 bases line up with TRBD2. Germline CDR1 and CDR2: MNHEY and SMNVEV (reference sequence). V lost 4 bases to trimming and J lost 6 bases; unmatched junction nucleotides: 8. This CDR3 has 15 residues. The CDR3 DNA sequence: TGTGCCAGCAGTTCCGGAGCGGGAGCCCGCAATGAGCAGTTCTTC. Its translation is CASSSGAGARNEQFF.